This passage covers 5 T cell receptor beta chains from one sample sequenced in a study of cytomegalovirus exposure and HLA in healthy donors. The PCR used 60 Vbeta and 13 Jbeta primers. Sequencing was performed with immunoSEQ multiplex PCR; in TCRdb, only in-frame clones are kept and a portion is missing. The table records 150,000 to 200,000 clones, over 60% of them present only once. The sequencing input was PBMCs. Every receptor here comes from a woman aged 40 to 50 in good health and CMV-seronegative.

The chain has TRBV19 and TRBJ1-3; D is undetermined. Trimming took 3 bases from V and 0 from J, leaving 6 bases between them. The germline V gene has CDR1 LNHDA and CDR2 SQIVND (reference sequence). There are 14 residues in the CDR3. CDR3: CASSISSSGNTIYF. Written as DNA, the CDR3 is TGTGCCAGTAGTATTTCATCCTCTGGAAACACCATATATTTT.

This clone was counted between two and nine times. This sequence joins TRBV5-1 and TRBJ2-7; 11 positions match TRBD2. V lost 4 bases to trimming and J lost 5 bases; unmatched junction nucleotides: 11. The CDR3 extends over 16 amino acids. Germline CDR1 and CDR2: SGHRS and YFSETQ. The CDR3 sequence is CASSLRGGLAAHEQYF. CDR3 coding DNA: TGCGCCAGCAGCCTCCGAGGGGGACTAGCGGCGCACGAGCAGTACTTC.

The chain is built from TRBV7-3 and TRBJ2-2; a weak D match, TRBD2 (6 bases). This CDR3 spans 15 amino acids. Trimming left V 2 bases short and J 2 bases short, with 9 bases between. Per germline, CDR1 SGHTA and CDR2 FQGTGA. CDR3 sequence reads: CASSLGTYNTGELFF. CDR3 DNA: TGTGCCAGCAGCTTAGGGACTTATAACACCGGGGAGCTGTTTTTT. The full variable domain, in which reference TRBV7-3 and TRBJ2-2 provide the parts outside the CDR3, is GAGVSQTPSNKVTEKGKYVELRCDPISGHTALYWYRQSLGQGPEFLIYFQGTGAADDSGLPNDRFFAVRPEGSVSTLKIQRTERGDSAVYLCASSLGTYNTGELFFGEGSRLTVL.

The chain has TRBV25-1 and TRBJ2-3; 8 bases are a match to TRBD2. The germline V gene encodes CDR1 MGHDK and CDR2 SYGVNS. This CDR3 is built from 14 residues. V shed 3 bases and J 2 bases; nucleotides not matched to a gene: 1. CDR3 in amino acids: CASSDSGVTDTQYF. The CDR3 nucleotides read TGTGCCAGCAGTGATAGCGGGGTCACAGATACGCAGTATTTT. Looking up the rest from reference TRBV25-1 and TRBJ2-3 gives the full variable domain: EADIYQTPRYLVIGTGKKITLECSQTMGHDKMYWYQQDPGMELHLIHYSYGVNSTEKGDLSSESTVSRIRTEHFPLTLESARPSHTSQYLCASSDSGVTDTQYFGPGTRLTVL.

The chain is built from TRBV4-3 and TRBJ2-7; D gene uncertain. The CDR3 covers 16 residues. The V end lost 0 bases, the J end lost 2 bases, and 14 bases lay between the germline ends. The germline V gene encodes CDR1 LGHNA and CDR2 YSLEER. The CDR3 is CASSQDWAGYTYEQYF. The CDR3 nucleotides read TGCGCCAGCAGCCAAGATTGGGCAGGATACACCTACGAGCAGTACTTC.